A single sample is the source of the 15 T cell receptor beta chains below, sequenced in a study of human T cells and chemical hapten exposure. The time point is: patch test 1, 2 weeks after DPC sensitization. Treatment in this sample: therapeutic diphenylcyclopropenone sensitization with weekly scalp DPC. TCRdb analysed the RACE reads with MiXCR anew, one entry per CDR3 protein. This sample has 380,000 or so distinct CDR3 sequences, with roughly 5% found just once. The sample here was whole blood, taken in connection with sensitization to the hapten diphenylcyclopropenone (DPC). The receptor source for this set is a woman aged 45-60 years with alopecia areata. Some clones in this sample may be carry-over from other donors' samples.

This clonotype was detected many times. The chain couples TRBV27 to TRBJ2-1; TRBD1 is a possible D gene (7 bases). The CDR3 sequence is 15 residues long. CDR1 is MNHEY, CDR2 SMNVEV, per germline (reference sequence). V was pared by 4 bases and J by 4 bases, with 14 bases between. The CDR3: CASSYDRDSYNEQFF. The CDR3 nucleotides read TGTGCCAGCAGTTATGACAGGGACTCGTACAATGAGCAGTTCTTC.

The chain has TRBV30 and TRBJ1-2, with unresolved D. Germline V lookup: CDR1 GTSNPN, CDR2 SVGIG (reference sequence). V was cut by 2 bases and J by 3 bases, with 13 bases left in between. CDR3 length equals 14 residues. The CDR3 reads CAWSLTHAYYGYTF. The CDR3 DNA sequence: TGTGCCTGGAGTCTGACCCATGCCTACTATGGCTACACCTTC.

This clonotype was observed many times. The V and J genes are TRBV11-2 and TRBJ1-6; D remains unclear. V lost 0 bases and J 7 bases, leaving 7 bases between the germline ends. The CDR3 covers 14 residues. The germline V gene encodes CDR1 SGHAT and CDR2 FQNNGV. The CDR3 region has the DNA TGTGCCAGCAGCTTAGACGCCCCCAATTCACCCCTCCACTTT. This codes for CASSLDAPNSPLHF.

CDR3 sequence reads: CASSFTGGNSPLHF. CDR3 coding DNA: TGTGCCAGCAGTTTTACAGGGGGGAATTCACCCCTCCACTTT. The V call is TRBV9, the J call TRBJ1-6, with TRBD1 matching 8 bases. This CDR3 has 14 residues. J was trimmed by 7 bases and V by 5 bases; bases with no gene match: 5. Germline assignment: CDR1 SGDLS and CDR2 YYNGEE.

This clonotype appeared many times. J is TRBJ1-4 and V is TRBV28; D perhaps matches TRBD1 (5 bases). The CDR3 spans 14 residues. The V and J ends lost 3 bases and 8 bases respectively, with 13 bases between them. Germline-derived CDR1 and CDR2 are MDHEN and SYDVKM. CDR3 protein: CASSFVLRGEKLFF. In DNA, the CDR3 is TGTGCCAGCAGTTTCGTCCTAAGGGGCGAAAAACTGTTTTTT.

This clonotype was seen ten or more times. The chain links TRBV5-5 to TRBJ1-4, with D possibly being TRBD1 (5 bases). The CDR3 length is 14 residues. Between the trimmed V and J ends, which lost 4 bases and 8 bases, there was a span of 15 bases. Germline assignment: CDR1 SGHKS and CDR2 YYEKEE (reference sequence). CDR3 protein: CASSLDTNEEKLFF. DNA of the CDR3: TGTGCCAGCAGCCTGGACACGAACGAGGAAAAACTGTTTTTT.

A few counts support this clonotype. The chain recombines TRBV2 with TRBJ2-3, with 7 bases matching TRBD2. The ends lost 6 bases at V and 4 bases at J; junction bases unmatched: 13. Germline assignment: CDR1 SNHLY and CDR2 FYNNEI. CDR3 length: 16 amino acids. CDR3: CASRRDAGVGADTQYF. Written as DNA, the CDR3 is TGTGCCAGCAGGAGGGATGCGGGAGTAGGGGCAGATACGCAGTATTTT.

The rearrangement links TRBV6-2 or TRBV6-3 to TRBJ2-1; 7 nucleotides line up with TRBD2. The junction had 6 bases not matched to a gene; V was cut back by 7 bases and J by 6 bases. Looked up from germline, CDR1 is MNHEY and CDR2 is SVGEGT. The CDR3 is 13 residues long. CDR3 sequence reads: CASIPGGGNEQFF. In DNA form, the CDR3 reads TGTGCCAGCATCCCGGGCGGGGGCAATGAGCAGTTCTTC.

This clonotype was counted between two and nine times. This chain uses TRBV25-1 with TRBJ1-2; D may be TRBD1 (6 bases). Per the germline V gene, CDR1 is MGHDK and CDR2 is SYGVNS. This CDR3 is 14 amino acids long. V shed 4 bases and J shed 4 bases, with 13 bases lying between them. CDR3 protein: CASSAPGGAYGYTF. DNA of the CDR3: TGTGCCAGCAGTGCCCCCGGGGGGGCCTATGGCTACACCTTC.

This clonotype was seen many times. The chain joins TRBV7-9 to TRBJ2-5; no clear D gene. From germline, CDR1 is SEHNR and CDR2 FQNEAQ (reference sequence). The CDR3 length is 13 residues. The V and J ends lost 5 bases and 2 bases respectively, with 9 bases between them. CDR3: CASSPRNQETQYF. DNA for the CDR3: TGTGCCAGCAGCCCCCGGAATCAAGAGACCCAGTACTTC.

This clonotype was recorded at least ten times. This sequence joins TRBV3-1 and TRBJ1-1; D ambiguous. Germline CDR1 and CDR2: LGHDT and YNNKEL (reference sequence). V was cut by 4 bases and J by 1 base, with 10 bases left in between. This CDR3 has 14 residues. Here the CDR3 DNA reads TGTGCCAGCAGCCCCCCCCGGGGGAACACTGAAGCTTTCTTT. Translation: CASSPPRGNTEAFF.

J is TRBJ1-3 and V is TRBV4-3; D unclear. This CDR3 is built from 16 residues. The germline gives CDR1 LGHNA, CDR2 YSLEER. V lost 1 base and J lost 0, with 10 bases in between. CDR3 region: CASSQVVGSSGNTIYF. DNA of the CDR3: TGCGCCAGCAGCCAAGTGGTCGGAAGCTCTGGAAACACCATATATTTT.

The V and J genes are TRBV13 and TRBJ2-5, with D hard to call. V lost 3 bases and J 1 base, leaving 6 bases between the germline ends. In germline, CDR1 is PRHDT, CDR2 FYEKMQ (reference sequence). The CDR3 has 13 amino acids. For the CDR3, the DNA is TGTGCCAGCAGCTTCTATCGCCAAGAGACCCAGTACTTC. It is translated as CASSFYRQETQYF.

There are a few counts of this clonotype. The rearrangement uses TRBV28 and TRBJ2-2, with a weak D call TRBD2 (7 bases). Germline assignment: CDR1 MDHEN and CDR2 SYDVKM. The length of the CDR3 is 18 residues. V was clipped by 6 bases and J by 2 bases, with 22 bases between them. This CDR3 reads CASSPDWGRERNTGELFF. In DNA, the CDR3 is TGTGCCAGCAGCCCTGATTGGGGGCGGGAGAGAAACACCGGGGAGCTGTTTTTT.

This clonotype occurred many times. The DNA of the CDR3 is TGTGCCAGCAGCCAAGAAGGGACAGGGAGATCTTTGTACAATGAGCAGTTCTTC. Its protein is CASSQEGTGRSLYNEQFF. The V and J genes are TRBV3-1 and TRBJ2-1, with TRBD1 identical over 9 bases. V shed 0 bases, J shed 4 bases, and the junction held 10 bases outside the gene matches. In germline, CDR1 is LGHDT, CDR2 YNNKEL (reference sequence). This CDR3 is 18 amino acids long.